This T cell receptor (beta chain) comes out of a study of cytomegalovirus exposure and HLA in healthy donors. Findings and caveats of the study: Another analysis was done later, and it associated approximately 18,000 TCR beta sequences with HLA alleles at 0.05 false discovery rate.

The count of this clone is one. The antigen is not known. The PCR made use of 60 Vbeta and 13 Jbeta primers. Assay used: immunoSEQ multiplex PCR; TCRdb lists only in-frame clones, some missing. The sample has about 170,000 clones, approximately 86% seen once; the top ten hold approximately 1.6%. V lost 2 bases and J lost 7, with 5 bases in between. Looked up from germline, CDR1 is MDHEN and CDR2 is SYDVKM. This CDR3 has 11 amino acids. Sequenced input: PBMCs. The origin of this receptor is a male donor in good health and CMV-seronegative. This sequence joins TRBV28 and TRBJ1-1; D gene ambiguous. CDR3 nucleotides: TGTGCCAGCAGTTTACCAGGTGAAGCTTTCTTT. As protein: CASSLPGEAFF.